In this sample, the clone carrying this T cell receptor beta chain turned up a few times. What it recognizes is unknown. Germline lookup yields CDR1 GTSNPN and CDR2 SVGIG (reference sequence). The CDR3 spans 14 residues. The V and J ends lost 3 bases and 6 bases, in that order; junction bases with no gene match: 4. The TCR beta libraries were generated through quantitative 5'-RACE incorporating molecular barcodes. TCRdb used MiXCR to reprocess the 5' RACE reads, holding one entry per CDR3 protein. This sample has about 160,000 distinct CDR3 sequences, with around 17% found just once. This specimen belongs to a study of CD8 T cells in ankylosing spondylitis. Overall study results and limits: According to the report, clones linked to the disease were significantly enriched in matched synovial fluid samples taken from ankylosing spondylitis patients.

The rearrangement joins TRBV30 to TRBJ1-3; TRBD1 matches at 11 bases. Material for sequencing was blood, either unsorted or a sorted T cell fraction (not recorded which). The receptor was derived from a male donor with ankylosing spondylitis or in good health (not recorded which). The CDR3 sequence is CAWSEGQGANTIYF. CDR3 nucleotides: TGTGCCTGGAGCGAAGGACAGGGGGCAAACACCATATATTTT.